The clone carrying this T cell receptor (beta chain) was recorded a few times. The antigen is not known. TCRdb called the 5' RACE reads again in MiXCR, with one record for every CDR3 protein. This table has more than 350,000 distinct CDR3 sequences, around a tenth appearing once. This CDR3 has 13 residues. Looked up from germline, CDR1 is SNHLY and CDR2 is FYNNEI. Deletions cut 6 bases from V and 4 bases from J, with 11 bases between. This entry belongs to a study of T cells after yellow fever vaccination. Overall study results and limits: Peak timing came faster in the weaker secondary response, day 5 versus 15.

The receptor comes from a man between 18 and 29 years old who received the YFV17D yellow fever vaccine. This chain links TRBV2 with TRBJ2-3; D is perhaps TRBD1 (6 bases). Sequencing used PBMCs, obtained on the day of the first yellow fever vaccination. The CDR3 DNA is TGTGCCAGCAGCGGACAGACCGCAGATACGCAGTATTTT. Translated, it gives CASSGQTADTQYF.